These T cell receptor beta chains were read from a single sample in a study of cytomegalovirus exposure and HLA in healthy donors. Profiled with immunoSEQ multiplex PCR; TCRdb holds only in-frame clones, not every one. The sample includes fewer than 200,000 clones, roughly 79% of them seen just once. Sequencing used PBMCs. These TCRs come from a man aged 35 to 55 in good health and CMV-seropositive. The CDR3 runs from the conserved cysteine through the conserved F or W. The D gene is left open where the match is weak. Rows may omit the clone size; those that give it use once, few, many or a size class.

j_call v_call d_call clone_size cdr3_aa cdr3_nt
TRBJ1-1 TRBV9 TRBD1 . CASSPEGAAALDTEAFF TGTGCCAGCAGCCCAGAGGGGGCAGCGGCATTAGACACTGAAGCTTTCTTT
TRBJ1-1 TRBV6-6 . . CASSYQVLGTEAFF TGTGCCAGCAGTTACCAGGTATTGGGCACTGAAGCTTTCTTT
TRBJ2-3 TRBV5-4 TRBD1 . CASSAGQGDADTQYF TGTGCCAGCAGCGCGGGACAGGGGGATGCAGATACGCAGTATTTT
TRBJ2-7 TRBV7-9 TRBD2 once CASSPRTSGTYYEQYF TGTGCCAGCAGCCCGCGGACTAGCGGGACTTATTACGAGCAGTACTTC
TRBJ1-5 TRBV5-5 . . CASSLGGSNQPQHF TGTGCCAGCAGCTTGGGAGGTAGCAATCAGCCCCAGCATTTT
TRBJ2-7 TRBV4-1 . . CASSQSLYDEQYF TGCGCCAGCAGCCAATCCCTCTACGACGAGCAGTACTTC
TRBJ2-7 TRBV11-3 TRBD1 . CASSSLLRDRGYEQYF TGTGCCAGCAGCTCTCTTCTCCGGGACAGGGGCTACGAGCAGTACTTC
TRBJ2-7 TRBV11-2 . . CASSFTYEQYF TGTGCCAGCAGCTTCACCTACGAGCAGTACTTC
TRBJ2-1 TRBV29-1 . . CSVDYNEQFF TGCAGCGTTGACTATAATGAGCAGTTCTTC
TRBJ2-7 TRBV7-2 . . CASSFDTHYEQYF TGTGCCAGCAGCTTCGACACTCACTACGAGCAGTACTTC
TRBJ2-7 TRBV11-3 TRBD1 . CASSLVCPGKRGLKYEQYF TGTGCCAGCAGCTTAGTTTGTCCGGGAAAGAGGGGGCTAAAGTACGAGCAGTACTTC
TRBJ1-2 TRBV7-2 . . CASSLSRVYGYTF TGTGCCAGCAGCTTAAGCAGGGTCTATGGCTACACCTTC
TRBJ2-2 TRBV7-8 TRBD2 . CASSSRGGRANTGELFF TGTGCCAGCAGCTCCCGGGGCGGGAGAGCGAACACCGGGGAGCTGTTTTTT